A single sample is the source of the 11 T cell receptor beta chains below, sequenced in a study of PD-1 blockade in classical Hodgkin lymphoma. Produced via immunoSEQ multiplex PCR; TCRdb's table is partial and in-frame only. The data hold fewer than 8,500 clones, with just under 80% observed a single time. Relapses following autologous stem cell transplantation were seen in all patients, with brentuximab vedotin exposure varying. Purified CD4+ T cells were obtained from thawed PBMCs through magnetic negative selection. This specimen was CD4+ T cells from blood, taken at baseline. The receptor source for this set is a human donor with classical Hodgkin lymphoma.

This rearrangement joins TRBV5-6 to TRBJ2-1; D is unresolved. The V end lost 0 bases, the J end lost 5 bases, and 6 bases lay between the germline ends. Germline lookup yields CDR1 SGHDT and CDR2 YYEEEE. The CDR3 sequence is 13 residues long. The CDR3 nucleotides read TGTGCCAGCAGCTTGGGACACAACAATGAGCAGTTCTTC. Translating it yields CASSLGHNNEQFF.

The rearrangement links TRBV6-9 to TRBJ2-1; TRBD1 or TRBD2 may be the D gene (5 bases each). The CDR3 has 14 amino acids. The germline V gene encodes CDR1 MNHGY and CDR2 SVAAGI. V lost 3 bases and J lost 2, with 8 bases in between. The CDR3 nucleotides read TGTGCCAGCAGTTACGAGGGGACCTACAATGAGCAGTTCTTC. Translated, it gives CASSYEGTYNEQFF.

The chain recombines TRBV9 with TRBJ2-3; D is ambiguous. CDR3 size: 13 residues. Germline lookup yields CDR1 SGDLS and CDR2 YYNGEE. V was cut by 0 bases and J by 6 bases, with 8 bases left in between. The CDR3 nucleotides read TGTGCCAGCAGCGTAGACCTGCGGGATACGCAGTATTTT. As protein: CASSVDLRDTQYF. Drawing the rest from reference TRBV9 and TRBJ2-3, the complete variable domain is DSGVTQTPKHLITATGQRVTLRCSPRSGDLSVYWYQQSLDQGLQFLIQYYNGEERAKGNILERFSAQQFPDLHSELNLSSLELGDSALYFCASSVDLRDTQYFGPGTRLTVL.

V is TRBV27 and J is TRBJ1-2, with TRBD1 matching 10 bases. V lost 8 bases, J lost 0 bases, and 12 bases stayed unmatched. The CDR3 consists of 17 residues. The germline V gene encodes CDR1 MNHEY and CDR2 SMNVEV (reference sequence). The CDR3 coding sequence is TGTGCCAGCCGAACTGGGACAGGGGAAAGAGCTAACTATGGCTACACCTTC. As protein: CASRTGTGERANYGYTF.

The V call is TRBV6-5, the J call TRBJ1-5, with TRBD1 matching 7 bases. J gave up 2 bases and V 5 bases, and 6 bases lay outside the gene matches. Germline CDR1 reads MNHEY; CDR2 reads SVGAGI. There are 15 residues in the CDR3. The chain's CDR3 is CASSRQGLGNQPQHF. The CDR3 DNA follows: TGTGCCAGCAGTAGACAGGGTTTGGGCAATCAGCCCCAGCATTTT.

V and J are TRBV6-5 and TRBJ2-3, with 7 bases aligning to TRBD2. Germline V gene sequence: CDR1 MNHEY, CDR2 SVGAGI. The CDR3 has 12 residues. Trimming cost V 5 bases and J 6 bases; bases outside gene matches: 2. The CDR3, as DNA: TGTGCCAGCAGTCGGCGGGGGGATACGCAGTATTTT. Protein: CASSRRGDTQYF.

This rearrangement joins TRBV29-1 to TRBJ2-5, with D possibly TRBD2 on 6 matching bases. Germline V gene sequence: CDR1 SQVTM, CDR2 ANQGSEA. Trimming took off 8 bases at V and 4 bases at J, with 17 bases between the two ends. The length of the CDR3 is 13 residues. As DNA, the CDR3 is TGCAGCACCTCTCCGGGAGCGGGAGAGACCCAGTACTTC. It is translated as CSTSPGAGETQYF.

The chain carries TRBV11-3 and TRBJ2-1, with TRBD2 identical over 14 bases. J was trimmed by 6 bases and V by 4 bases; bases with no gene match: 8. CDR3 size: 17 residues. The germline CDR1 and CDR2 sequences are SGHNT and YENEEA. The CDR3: CASSSGLAGVPGNEQFF. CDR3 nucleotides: TGTGCCAGCAGCTCGGGACTAGCGGGGGTGCCCGGCAATGAGCAGTTCTTC.

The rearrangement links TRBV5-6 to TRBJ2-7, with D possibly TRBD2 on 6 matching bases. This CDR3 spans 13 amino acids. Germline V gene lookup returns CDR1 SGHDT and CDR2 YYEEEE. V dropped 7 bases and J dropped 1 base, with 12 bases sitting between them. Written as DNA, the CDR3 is TGTGCCAGCTACAACGGGGGTTCCTACGAGCAGTACTTC. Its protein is CASYNGGSYEQYF.

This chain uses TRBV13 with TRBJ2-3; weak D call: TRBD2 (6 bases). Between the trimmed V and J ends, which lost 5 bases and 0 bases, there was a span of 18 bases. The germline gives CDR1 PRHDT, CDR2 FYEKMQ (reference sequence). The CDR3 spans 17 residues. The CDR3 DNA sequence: TGTGCCAGCAGCCTCCGAAGAGGGAGGACTAGCACAGATACGCAGTATTTT. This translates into CASSLRRGRTSTDTQYF. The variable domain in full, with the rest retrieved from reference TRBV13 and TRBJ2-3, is AAGVIQSPRHLIKEKRETATLKCYPIPRHDTVYWYQQGPGQDPQFLISFYEKMQSDKGSIPDRFSAQQFSDYHSELNMSSLELGDSALYFCASSLRRGRTSTDTQYFGPGTRLTVL.

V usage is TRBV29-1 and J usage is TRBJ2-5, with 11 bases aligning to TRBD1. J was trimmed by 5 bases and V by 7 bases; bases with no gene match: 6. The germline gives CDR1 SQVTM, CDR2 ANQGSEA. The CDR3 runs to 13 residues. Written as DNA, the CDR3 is TGCAGCGGGTGGACAGGGGGCCGGGAGACCCAGTACTTC. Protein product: CSGWTGGRETQYF.